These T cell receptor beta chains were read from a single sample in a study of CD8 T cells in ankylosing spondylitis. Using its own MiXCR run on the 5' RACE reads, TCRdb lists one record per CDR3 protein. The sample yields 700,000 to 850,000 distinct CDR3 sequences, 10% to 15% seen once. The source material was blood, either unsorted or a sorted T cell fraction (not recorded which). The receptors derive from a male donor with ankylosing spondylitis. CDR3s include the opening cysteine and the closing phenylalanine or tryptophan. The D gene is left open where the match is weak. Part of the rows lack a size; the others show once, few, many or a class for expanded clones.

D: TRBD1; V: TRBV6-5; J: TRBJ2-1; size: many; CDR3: CASSLRGLPNNEQFF; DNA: TGTGCCAGCAGCTTAAGGGGGCTTCCAAACAATGAGCAGTTCTTC
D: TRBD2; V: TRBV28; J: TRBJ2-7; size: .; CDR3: CASTRGGAHYEQYF; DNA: TGTGCCAGCACCCGCGGGGGGGCCCACTACGAGCAGTACTTC
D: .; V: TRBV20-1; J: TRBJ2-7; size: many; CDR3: CSATRTTRGSEQYF; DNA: TGCAGTGCTACTCGGACTACAAGGGGGAGCGAGCAGTACTTC
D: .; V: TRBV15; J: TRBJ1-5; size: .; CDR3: CATSRVGGRFDQPQHF; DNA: TGTGCCACCAGCAGAGTGGGAGGACGGTTTGATCAGCCCCAGCATTTT
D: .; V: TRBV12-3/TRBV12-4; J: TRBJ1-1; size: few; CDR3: CASSFDTPEAFF; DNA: TGTGCCAGCAGTTTCGACACGCCTGAAGCTTTCTTT
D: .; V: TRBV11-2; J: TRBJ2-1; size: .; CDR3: CASSRPSTGVGGDGEQFF; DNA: TGTGCCAGCAGCCGCCCTAGCACGGGAGTAGGTGGGGATGGTGAGCAGTTCTTC
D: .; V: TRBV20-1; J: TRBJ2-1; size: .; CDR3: CSARILGEQFF; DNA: TGCAGTGCTAGGATTTTAGGGGAGCAGTTCTTC
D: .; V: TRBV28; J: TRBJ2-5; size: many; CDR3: CASSSIQETQYF; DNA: TGTGCCAGCAGTTCGATCCAAGAGACCCAGTACTTC
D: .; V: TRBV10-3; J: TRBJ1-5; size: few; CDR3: CANLGGFRQPQHF; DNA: TGTGCCAACCTGGGCGGGTTTAGGCAGCCCCAGCATTTT
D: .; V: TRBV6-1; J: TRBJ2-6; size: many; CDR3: CASSPLASGANVLTF; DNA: TGTGCCAGCAGTCCTCTGGCCTCTGGGGCCAACGTCCTGACTTTC
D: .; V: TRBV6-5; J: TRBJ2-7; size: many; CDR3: CASSYRFSSYEQYF; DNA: TGTGCCAGCAGTTACAGGTTTAGCTCCTACGAGCAGTACTTC
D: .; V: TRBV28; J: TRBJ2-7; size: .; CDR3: CASSKLASYVEQYF; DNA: TGTGCCAGCAGTAAGCTAGCGTCGTACGTCGAGCAGTACTTC
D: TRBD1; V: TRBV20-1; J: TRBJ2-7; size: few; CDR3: CSARSPRGRYEQYF; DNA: TGCAGTGCTAGATCCCCGAGGGGGCGATACGAGCAGTACTTC